The present entry profiles one T cell receptor (beta chain) with its context. Patients were excluded for autoimmune disease history or systemic immunosuppression. This entry belongs to a study of OX40 agonist ivuxolimab in advanced cancers. Across the study: Earlier anti-PD-1, anti-PD-L1 or anti-CTLA-4 therapy was permitted; 35% to 50% had received some.

Clones were sequenced by immunoSEQ multiplex PCR, and TCRdb holds only the in-frame ones, with some missing. The sample holds about 76,000 clones; around four fifths are singletons and the top ten take roughly 2%. There are 17 residues in the CDR3. Germline assignment: CDR1 SGHTA and CDR2 FQGNSA. Trimming pared 6 bases from V and 2 bases from J, leaving 23 bases between. V and J are TRBV7-2 and TRBJ2-7; D unresolved. The sequences come from CD4+ or CD8+ T cells sorted from blood, collected in a trial of the OX40 agonist ivuxolimab. This clonotype was sampled from an adult with an advanced solid tumor such as melanoma, head and neck, liver or kidney cancer. CDR3 DNA sequence: TGTGCCAGCAGTCACGGCTATTCGCTTAGCCAGACCTACGAGCAGTACTTC. As protein: CASSHGYSLSQTYEQYF.